This T cell receptor beta chain was recorded in a study of CD8 T cells in Susac syndrome. An amount of RNA that ranged from roughly 0.5 to 1 ug was reverse transcribed with random hexamers. Amplification of TCR beta CDR3 used immunoSEQ multiplex PCR across 54 Vbeta and 13 Jbeta. TCRdb re-called the immunoSEQ multiplex PCR reads with MiXCR, one entry per CDR3 protein. The table includes roughly 200,000 distinct CDR3 sequences, over 85% detected once. The sequence came from a human donor in good health. Sequencing was carried out using CD4+ T cells from PBMCs.

DNA of the CDR3: TGTGCCAGCAGCCCCAATAGCGAGCAGTACTTC. Translated, it gives CASSPNSEQYF. The chain recombines TRBV7-2 with TRBJ2-7, with unresolved D. The CDR3 has 11 residues. Trimming removed 5 bases at V and 6 bases at J, with 8 bases between. CDR1 SGHTA and CDR2 FQGNSA come from the germline V gene.